This note documents a single TCR beta chain sequence. Antigen specificity is unknown. The data are from a study of T cell responses to AZD1222 COVID-19 vaccine. The study, taken as a whole, reports: Spike-specific TCR breadth and depth rose after two AZD1222 doses.

Sequencing was performed with immunoSEQ multiplex PCR; in TCRdb, only in-frame clones are kept and a portion is missing. This table holds tens of thousands of clones, 65% to 85% found once. Germline assignment: CDR1 LNHDA and CDR2 SQIVND (reference sequence). CDR3 length: 14 amino acids. Trimming removed 10 bases at V and 0 bases at J, with 16 bases between. The V and J genes are TRBV19 and TRBJ2-7; possible D gene TRBD1, 5 bases. This material consisted of peripheral blood, taken 28 days after the second AZD1222 dose. This TCR was sampled from an adult who received the AZD1222 COVID-19 vaccine. For the CDR3, the DNA is TGTGCCACTTCTCCGGCAGGGCTCTCCTACGAGCAGTACTTC. This codes for CATSPAGLSYEQYF.